This T cell receptor (beta chain) comes out of a study of blood T cell repertoires in COVID-19. Libraries were prepared by immunoSEQ multiplex PCR; TCRdb keeps only in-frame clonotypes and omits some of them. The sample comprises 30,000 to 40,000 clones, less than 80% of which are singletons, and 8% to 11% rests with the top ten. This CDR3 region has 15 residues. V shed 2 bases and J shed 3 bases, with 11 bases lying between them. Germline V gene sequence: CDR1 SGHVS, CDR2 FQNEAQ. The sequencing input was peripheral blood. This chain connects TRBV7-8 to TRBJ1-5; D is perhaps TRBD1 (6 bases). This TCR was recovered from a man in his 70s with COVID-19, enrolled during active disease. The CDR3 nucleotides are TGTGCCAGCAGCTTATACAGGGAGATCAATCAGCCCCAGCATTTT. Residues: CASSLYREINQPQHF.